This T cell receptor beta chain was documented in a study of blood T cell repertoires in COVID-19. At the level of the study: Both acute and convalescent COVID-19 samples were obtained from the United States, Italy and Spain.

Sequencing was performed with immunoSEQ multiplex PCR; in TCRdb, only in-frame clones are kept and a portion is missing. The repertoire holds about 140,000 clones, roughly 80% seen once, with under 5% in the top ten. Germline CDR1 reads ENHRY; CDR2 reads SYGVKD. Trimming removed 8 bases from V and 6 bases from J; junction bases left unmatched: 9. The CDR3 runs 15 residues. The sequence was obtained from a woman between 55 and 75 years old with acute or convalescent COVID-19. The sample comprised peripheral blood. The chain employs TRBV10-3 and TRBJ1-6; 8 bases align to TRBD1. The CDR3 DNA sequence: TGTGCCATCTCTCTCACAGGGGGAGGTAATTCACCCCTCCACTTT. It is translated as CAISLTGGGNSPLHF.